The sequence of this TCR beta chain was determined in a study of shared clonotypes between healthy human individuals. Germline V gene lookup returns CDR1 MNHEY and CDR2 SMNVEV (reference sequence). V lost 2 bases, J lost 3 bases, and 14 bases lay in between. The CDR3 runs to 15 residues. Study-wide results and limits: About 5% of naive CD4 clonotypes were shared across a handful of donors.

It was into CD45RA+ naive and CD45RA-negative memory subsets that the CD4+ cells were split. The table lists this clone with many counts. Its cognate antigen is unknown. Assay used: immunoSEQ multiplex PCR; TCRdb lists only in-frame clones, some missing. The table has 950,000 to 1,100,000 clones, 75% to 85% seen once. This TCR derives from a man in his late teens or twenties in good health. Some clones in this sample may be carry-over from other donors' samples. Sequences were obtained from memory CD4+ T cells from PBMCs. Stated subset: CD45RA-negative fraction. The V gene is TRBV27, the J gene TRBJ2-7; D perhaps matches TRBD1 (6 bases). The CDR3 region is CASSLQAGASYEQYF. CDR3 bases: TGTGCCAGCAGTTTACAGGCAGGGGCGAGCTACGAGCAGTACTTC.